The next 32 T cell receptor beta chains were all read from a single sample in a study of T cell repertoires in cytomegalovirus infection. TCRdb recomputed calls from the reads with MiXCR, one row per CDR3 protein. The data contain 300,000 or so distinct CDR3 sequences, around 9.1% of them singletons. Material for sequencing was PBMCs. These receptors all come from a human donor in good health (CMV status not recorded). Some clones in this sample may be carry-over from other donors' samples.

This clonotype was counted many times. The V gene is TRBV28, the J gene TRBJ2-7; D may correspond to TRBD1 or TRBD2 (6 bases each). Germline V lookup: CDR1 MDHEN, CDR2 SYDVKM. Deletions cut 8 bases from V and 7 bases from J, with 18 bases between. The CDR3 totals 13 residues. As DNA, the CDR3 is TGTGCCAGCGGGCTTTGGGGGGCTGGGGAGCAGTACGTC. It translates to CASGLWGAGEQYV.

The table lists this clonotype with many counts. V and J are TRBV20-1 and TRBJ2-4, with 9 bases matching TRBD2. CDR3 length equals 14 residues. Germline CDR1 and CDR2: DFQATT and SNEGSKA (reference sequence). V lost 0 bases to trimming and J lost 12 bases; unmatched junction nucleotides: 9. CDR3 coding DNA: TGCAGTGCTAGAGAGAGAGCGGGGGGTCGATATCAGTACTTC. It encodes CSARERAGGRYQYF.

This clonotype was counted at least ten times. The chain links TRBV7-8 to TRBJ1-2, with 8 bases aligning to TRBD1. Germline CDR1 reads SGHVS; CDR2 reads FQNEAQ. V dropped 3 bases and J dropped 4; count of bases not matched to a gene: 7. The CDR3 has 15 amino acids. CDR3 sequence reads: CASSLRQGPFYGYTF. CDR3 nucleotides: TGTGCCAGCAGCTTGAGACAGGGGCCTTTCTATGGCTACACCTTC.

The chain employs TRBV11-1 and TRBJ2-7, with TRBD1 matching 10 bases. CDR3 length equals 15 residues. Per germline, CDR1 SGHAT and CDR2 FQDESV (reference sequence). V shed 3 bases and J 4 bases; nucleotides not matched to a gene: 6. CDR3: CASSFSGTGVYEQYV. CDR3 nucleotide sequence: TGTGCCAGCAGCTTTTCCGGGACAGGGGTGTACGAGCAGTACGTC.

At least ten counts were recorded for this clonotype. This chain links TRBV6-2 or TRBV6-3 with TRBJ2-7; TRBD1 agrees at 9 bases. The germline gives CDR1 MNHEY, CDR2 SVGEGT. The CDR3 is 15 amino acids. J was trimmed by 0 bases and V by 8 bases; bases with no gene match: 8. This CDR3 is CASGRGQGFSYEQYV. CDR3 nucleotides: TGTGCCAGCGGAAGGGGACAGGGCTTCTCCTACGAGCAGTACGTC.

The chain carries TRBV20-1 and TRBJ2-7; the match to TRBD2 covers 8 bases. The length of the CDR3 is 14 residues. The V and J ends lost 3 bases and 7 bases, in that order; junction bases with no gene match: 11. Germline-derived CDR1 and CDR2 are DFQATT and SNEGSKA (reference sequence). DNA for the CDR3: TGCAGTGCTAGGGCCAGCGGGGGTTCTGGAGAGCAGTACGTC. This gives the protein CSARASGGSGEQYV.

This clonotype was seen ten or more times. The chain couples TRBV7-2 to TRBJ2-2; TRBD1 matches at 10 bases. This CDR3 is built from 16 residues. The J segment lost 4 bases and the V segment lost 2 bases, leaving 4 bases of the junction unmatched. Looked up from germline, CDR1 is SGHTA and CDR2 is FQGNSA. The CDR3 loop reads CASSLFGTGATGELFF. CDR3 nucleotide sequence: TGTGCCAGCAGCTTATTCGGGACAGGGGCCACCGGGGAGCTGTTTTTT. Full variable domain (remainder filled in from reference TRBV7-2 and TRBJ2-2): GAGVSQSPSNKVTEKGKDVELRCDPISGHTALYWYRQSLGQGLEFLIYFQGNSAPDKSGLPSDRFSAERTGGSVSTLTIQRTQQEDSAVYLCASSLFGTGATGELFFGEGSRLTVL.

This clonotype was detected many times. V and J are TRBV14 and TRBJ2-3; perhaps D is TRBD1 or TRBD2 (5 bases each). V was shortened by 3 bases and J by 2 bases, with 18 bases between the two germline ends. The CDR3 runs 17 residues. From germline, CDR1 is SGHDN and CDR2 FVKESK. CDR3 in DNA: TGTGCCAGCAGCCAGGGCCGGGACGGAAAATTCACAGATACGCAGTATTTT. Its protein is CASSQGRDGKFTDTQYF. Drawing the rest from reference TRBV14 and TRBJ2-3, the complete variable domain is EAGVTQFPSHSVIEKGQTVTLRCDPISGHDNLYWYRRVMGKEIKFLLHFVKESKQDESGMPNNRFLAERTGGTYSTLKVQPAELEDSGVYFCASSQGRDGKFTDTQYFGPGTRLTVL.

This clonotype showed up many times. The DNA of the CDR3 is TGTGCCAGCAGTCCAGAGGGAGACTACAATGAGCAGTTCTTC. Its protein is CASSPEGDYNEQFF. V usage is TRBV28 and J usage is TRBJ2-1; tentative D call: TRBD2 (5 bases). Deletions cut 5 bases from V and 3 bases from J, with 11 bases between. The CDR3 contains 14 residues. Looked up from germline, CDR1 is MDHEN and CDR2 is SYDVKM.

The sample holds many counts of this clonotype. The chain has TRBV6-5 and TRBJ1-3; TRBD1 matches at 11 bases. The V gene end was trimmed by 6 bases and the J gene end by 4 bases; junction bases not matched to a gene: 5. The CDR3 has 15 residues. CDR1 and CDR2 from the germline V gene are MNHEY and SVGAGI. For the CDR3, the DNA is TGTGCCAGCAGACGGACAGGGGGCCACGGAAACACCATATATTTT. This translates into CASRRTGGHGNTIYF.

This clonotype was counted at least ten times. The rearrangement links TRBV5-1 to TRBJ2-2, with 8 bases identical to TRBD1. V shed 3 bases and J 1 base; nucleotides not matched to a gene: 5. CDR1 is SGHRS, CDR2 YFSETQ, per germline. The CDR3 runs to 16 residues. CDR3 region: CASSSTGTGNTGELFF. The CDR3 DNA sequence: TGCGCCAGCAGCTCCACCGGGACAGGGAACACCGGGGAGCTGTTTTTT. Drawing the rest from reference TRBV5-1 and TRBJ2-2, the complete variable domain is KAGVTQTPRYLIKTRGQQVTLSCSPISGHRSVSWYQQTPGQGLQFLFEYFSETQRNKGNFPGRFSGRQFSNSRSEMNVSTLELGDSALYLCASSSTGTGNTGELFFGEGSRLTVL.

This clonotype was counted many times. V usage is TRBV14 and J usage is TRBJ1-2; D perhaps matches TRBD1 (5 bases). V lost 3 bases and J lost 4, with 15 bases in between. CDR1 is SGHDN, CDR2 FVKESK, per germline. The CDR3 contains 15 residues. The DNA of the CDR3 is TGTGCCAGCAGCCACCCAGGGAAAATTCGCTATGGCTACACCTTC. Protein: CASSHPGKIRYGYTF.

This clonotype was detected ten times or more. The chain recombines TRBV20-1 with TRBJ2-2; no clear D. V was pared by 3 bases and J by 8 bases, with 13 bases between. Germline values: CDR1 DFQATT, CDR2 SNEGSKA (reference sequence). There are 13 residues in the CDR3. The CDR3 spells CSASGSTGGELFF. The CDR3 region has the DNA TGCAGTGCTAGCGGTTCCACCGGGGGGGAGCTGTTTTTT.

CDR3 amino acids: CSANPHPSEQFF. The CDR3 DNA follows: TGCAGTGCTAATCCCCATCCGAGTGAGCAGTTCTTC. V is TRBV20-1 and J is TRBJ2-1, with D unclear. Germline assignment: CDR1 DFQATT and CDR2 SNEGSKA (reference sequence). V was cut by 4 bases and J by 9 bases, with 13 bases left in between. There are 12 residues in the CDR3.

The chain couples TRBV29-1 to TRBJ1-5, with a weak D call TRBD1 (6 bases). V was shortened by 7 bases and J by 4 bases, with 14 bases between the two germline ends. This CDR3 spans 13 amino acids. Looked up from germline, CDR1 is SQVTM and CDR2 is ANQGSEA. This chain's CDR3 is CSAKDSGNQPQHF. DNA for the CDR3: TGCAGCGCCAAGGACAGTGGGAATCAGCCCCAGCATTTT.

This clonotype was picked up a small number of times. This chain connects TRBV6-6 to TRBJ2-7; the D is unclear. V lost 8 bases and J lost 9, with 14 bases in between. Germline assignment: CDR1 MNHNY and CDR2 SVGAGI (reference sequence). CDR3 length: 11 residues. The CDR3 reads CASASGFVQYV. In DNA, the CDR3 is TGTGCCAGCGCCTCGGGCTTCGTGCAGTACGTC.

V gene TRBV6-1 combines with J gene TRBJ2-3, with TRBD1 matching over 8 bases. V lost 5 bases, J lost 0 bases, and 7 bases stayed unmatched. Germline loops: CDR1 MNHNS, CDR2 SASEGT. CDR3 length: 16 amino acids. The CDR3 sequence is CASSNRDRPSTDTQYF. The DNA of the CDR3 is TGTGCCAGCAGTAACCGGGACAGGCCTAGCACAGATACGCAGTATTTT.

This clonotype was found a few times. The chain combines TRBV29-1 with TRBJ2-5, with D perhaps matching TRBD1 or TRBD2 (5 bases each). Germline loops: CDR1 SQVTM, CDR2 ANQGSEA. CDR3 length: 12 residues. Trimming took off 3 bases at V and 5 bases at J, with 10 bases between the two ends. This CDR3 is CSVDTWGETQYF. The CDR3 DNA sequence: TGCAGCGTTGACACTTGGGGGGAGACCCAGTACTTC.

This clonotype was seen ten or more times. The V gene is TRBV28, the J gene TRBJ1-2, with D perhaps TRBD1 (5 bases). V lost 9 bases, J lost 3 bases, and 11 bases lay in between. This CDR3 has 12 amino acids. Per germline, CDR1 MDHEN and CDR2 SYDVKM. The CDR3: CASGQGDYGYTF. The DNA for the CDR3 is TGTGCCAGTGGGCAGGGAGACTATGGCTACACCTTC.

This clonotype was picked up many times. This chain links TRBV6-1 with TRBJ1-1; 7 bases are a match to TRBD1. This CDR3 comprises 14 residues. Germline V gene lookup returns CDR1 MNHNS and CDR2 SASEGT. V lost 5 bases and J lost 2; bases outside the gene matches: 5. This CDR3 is CASSTHRGNTEAFF. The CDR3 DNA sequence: TGTGCCAGCAGTACACACAGGGGTAACACTGAAGCTTTCTTT.

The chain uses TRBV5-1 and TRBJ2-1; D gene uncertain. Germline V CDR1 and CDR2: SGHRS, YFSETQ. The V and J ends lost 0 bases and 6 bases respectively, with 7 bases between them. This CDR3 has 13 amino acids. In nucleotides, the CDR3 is TGCGCCAGCAGCTTGGCCGGTTCCAATGAGCAGTTCTTC. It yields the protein CASSLAGSNEQFF.

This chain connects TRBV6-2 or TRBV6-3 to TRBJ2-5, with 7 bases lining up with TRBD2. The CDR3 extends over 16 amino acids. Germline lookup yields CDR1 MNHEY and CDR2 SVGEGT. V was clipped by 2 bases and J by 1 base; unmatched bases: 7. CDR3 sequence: CASSYNLGTTQETQYF. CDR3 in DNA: TGTGCCAGCAGTTACAACCTCGGGACTACCCAAGAGACCCAGTACTTC.

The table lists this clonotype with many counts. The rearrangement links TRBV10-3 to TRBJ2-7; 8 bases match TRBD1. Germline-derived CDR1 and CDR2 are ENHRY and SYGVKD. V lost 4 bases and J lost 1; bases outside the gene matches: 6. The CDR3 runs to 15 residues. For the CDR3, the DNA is TGTGCCATCAGTGGGACAGGGCAATTTTCCTACGAGCAGTACTTC. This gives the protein CAISGTGQFSYEQYF.

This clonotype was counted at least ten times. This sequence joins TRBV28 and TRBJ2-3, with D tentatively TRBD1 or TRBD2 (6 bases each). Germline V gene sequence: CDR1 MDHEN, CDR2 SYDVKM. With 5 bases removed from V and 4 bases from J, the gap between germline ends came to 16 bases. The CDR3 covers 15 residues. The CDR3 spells CASSVIWGAADTQYF. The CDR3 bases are TGTGCCAGCAGTGTTATATGGGGGGCCGCAGATACGCAGTATTTT.

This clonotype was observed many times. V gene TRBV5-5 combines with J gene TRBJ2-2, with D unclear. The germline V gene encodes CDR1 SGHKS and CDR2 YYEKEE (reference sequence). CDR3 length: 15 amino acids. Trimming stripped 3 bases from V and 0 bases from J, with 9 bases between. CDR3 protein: CASSSSNSNTGELFF. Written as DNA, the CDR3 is TGTGCCAGCAGCTCCAGCAACTCGAACACCGGGGAGCTGTTTTTT.

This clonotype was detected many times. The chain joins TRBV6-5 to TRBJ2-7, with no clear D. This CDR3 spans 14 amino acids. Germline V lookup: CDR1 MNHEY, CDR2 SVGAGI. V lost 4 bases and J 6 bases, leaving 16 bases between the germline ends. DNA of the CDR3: TGTGCCAGCAGTTCACTTTTGGGCCCCCGCGAGCAGTACTTC. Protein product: CASSSLLGPREQYF.

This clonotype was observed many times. The DNA for the CDR3 is TGTGCCAGCAACTTCCCGGGACAGGGATGTTCCTACGAGCAGTACGTC. Its translation: CASNFPGQGCSYEQYV. The J gene is TRBJ2-7, the V gene TRBV7-3, with 9 bases aligning to TRBD1. V lost 7 bases and J lost 1; bases outside the gene matches: 11. The germline gives CDR1 SGHTA, CDR2 FQGTGA. This CDR3 comprises 16 residues.

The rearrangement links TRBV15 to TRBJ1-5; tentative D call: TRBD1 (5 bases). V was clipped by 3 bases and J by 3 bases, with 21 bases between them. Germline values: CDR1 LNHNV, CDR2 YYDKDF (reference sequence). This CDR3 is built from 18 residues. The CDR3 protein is CATSSRDESPLNNQPQHF. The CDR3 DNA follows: TGTGCCACCAGCAGCCGGGACGAGAGCCCTTTGAACAATCAGCCCCAGCATTTT.

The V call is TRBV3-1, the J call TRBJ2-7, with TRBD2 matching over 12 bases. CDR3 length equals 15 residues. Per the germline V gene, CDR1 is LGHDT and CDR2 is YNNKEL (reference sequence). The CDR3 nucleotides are TGTGCCAGCAGCCAACCTAGCGGGGGGGCGCGCGAGCAGTACGTT. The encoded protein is CASSQPSGGAREQYV.

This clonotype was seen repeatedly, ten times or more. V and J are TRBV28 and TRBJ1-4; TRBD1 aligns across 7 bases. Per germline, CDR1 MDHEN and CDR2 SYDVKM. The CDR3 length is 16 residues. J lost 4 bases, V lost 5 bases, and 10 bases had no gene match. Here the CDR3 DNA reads TGTGCCAGCAGTCCCCGGGACAGCCTCTATAATGAAAAACTGTTTTTT. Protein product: CASSPRDSLYNEKLFF. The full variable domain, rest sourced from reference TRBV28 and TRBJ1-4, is DVKVTQSSRYLVKRTGEKVFLECVQDMDHENMFWYRQDPGLGLRLIYFSYDVKMKEKGDIPEGYSVSREKKERFSLILESASTNQTSMYLCASSPRDSLYNEKLFFGSGTQLSVL.

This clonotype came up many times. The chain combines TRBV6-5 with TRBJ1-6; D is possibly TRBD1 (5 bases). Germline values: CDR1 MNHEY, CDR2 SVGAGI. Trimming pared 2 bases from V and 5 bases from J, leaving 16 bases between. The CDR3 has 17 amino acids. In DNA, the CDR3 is TGTGCCAGCAGTTACCAAGGGGATAAGGCCCATAATTCACCCCTCCACTTT. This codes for CASSYQGDKAHNSPLHF.

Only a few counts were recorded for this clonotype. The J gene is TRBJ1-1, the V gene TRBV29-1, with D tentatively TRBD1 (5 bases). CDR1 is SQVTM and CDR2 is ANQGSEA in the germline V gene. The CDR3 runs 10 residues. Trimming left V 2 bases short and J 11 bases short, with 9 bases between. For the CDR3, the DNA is TGCAGCGTTGAAAAGGGGAATGCTTTCTTT. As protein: CSVEKGNAFF.